The sequence of this T cell receptor (beta chain) was determined in a study of human versus mouse CDR3 diversity and MHC coevolution (dated by TCRdb to the late 2010s). With regard to the full study: According to reports, the immunoSEQ assay can detect one in 200,000 T cells and keeps multiplex PCR amplification bias to a minimum. The human cohort was made up of three healthy volunteer blood donors, who at collection were aged 30 to 40, 40 to 50 and 60 to 70, one donor in each range. Human naive CD4 T cell repertoires were used as a reference for TCR selection on multiple MHC II alleles and were compared with human-TCR-locus transgenic mice carrying single MHC II. Across the mouse and human samples, each sample yielded between roughly 0.6 x 10^7 and 1.7 x 10^7 valid reads.

A word on this clone: Its target antigen remains unknown. No per-base quality is available; no much larger clone lies one base away.

Study-level results and caveats: According to iCHAO1 estimates, humans had the largest TCR beta repertoire, 1.5 million to 2 million clonotypes, which was attributed likely to selection by multiple MHC II molecules. Repertoire diversity was not considered directly comparable between humans and mice because human T cells were selected on 5 to 7 MHC II alleles. On average, more CDR3 deletions and insertions were observed in humans than in mice, indicating greater exonuclease and TdT activity. Among all compared groups, most of the three human donors had the lowest clonal inequality scores.

CDR1 LNHDA and CDR2 SQIVND are derived from the germline V gene (reference sequence). From cysteine to phenylalanine, the CDR3 is 14 amino acids long. CDR3 DNA only is kept here, 42 bases in frame from base 1. A distance of 8 bases separates the germline ends of V and J, which lose 4 bases and 0 bases respectively. The QIAGEN blood and tissue kit was used to extract genomic DNA from the sorted cells, and that DNA was then quantified on a NanoDrop 1000. Using multiplex PCR of genomic DNA, the immunoSEQ platform deep sequenced and quantified the TCR alpha and beta chains. Concerning the study's data processing: Annotation of the TCR sequences relied on IMGT gene and region definitions. Out-of-frame rearrangements were used as a proxy for the preselection repertoire and compared with in-frame clonotypes. The iCHAO1 estimator provided with the immunoSEQ platform was used to estimate repertoire size. Clonal inequality was measured with a Gini index on in-frame amino acid clonotypes, based on the Lorenz curve. The intersect function of the R package tcR was used to count shared clonotypes, and the Jaccard index was used to score similarity. Frequencies of V, J and V-J usage were subjected to principal component analysis with the R prcomp function, without normalization. What TCRdb holds here is the immuneACCESS table cut down to in-frame rearrangements. Part of the clones is not present; checked against another copy, under half of the missing clones reflect an unresolved V gene, and the others are unexplained. That table gives V, J and clone size, and the DNA gave D and trimming. Across this sample there are roughly 81,000 clones, with around 93% seen only once. The ten largest clones capture around 1.5% of the sample.

Fluorescence-activated cell sorting was used to isolate naive CD4 T cells, defined as CD45RO-negative and CD62L-positive, from PBMCs. Each donor gave around 50 ml of fresh peripheral blood, from which PBMCs were isolated by Ficoll density centrifugation. Cell sorting was carried out on a FACSAria III instrument, and a purity above 85% was achieved for all samples. Sequenced: naive CD4+ T cells from blood. Taken with the paper, the label for cell subset or site translates to: CD45RO-negative CD62L-positive naive CD4 T cells. This chain joins TRBV19 to TRBJ2-3; matching of 5 bases hints at TRBD2 as the D gene. The source is a person aged 25 to 75 in good health. The nucleotide sequence is given as TGTGCCAGTAGTAGGACTCTTAGCACAGATACGCAGTATTTT. Translated, this is CASSRTLSTDTQYF.